This entry lists 30 T cell receptor beta chains sequenced from one sample in a study of blood T cell repertoires in COVID-19. Assay used: immunoSEQ multiplex PCR; TCRdb lists only in-frame clones, some missing. The sample contains roughly 34,000 clones, 90% of which appear only once. The sample comprised peripheral blood. These receptors originate from a man aged 60 to 75 with active COVID-19.

The chain uses TRBV7-6 and TRBJ2-3; 9 bases line up with TRBD2. Germline V lookup: CDR1 SGHVS, CDR2 FNYEAQ. Unmatched junction bases numbered 6, after V lost 5 bases and J lost 6 bases. This CDR3 region has 14 residues. CDR3 in DNA: TGTGCCAGCAGCGGGACTAGCTTTTCGGATACGCAGTATTTT. It specifies CASSGTSFSDTQYF.

CDR3 in amino acids: CASSEMAVSTDTQYF. The CDR3 nucleotides read TGTGCCAGCAGCGAGATGGCGGTGAGCACAGATACGCAGTATTTT. J is TRBJ2-3 and V is TRBV9; D gene ambiguous. The V and J ends lost 3 bases and 0 bases respectively, with 11 bases between them. CDR1 and CDR2 from the germline V gene are SGDLS and YYNGEE. The CDR3 contains 15 residues.

V usage is TRBV28 and J usage is TRBJ1-5; 10 bases are shared with TRBD1. CDR3 length: 15 amino acids. Germline V lookup: CDR1 MDHEN, CDR2 SYDVKM. The junction had 8 bases not matched to a gene; V was cut back by 6 bases and J by 6 bases. The CDR3 sequence is CASSAHGTGVQPQHF. In DNA form, the CDR3 reads TGTGCCAGCAGCGCCCACGGGACAGGGGTTCAGCCCCAGCATTTT.

This chain joins TRBV7-3 and TRBJ1-4, with unresolved D. Trimming took off 4 bases at V and 0 bases at J, with 3 bases between the two ends. In germline, CDR1 is SGHTA, CDR2 FQGTGA. This CDR3 region has 13 residues. The chain's CDR3 is CASSSATNEKLFF. The CDR3 nucleotides read TGTGCCAGCAGCTCTGCAACTAATGAAAAACTGTTTTTT.

The chain couples TRBV7-2 to TRBJ1-5, with 9 bases fitting TRBD1. Per the germline V gene, CDR1 is SGHTA and CDR2 is FQGNSA. This CDR3 is built from 15 residues. V lost 3 bases to trimming and J lost 4 bases; unmatched junction nucleotides: 4. This CDR3 is CASSFGQGWNQPQHF. Written as DNA, the CDR3 is TGTGCCAGCAGCTTTGGACAGGGGTGGAATCAGCCCCAGCATTTT.

This chain connects TRBV3-1 (or the pseudogene TRBV3-2) to TRBJ2-7; 9 bases align to TRBD2. With 6 bases clipped from V and 1 base from J, the junction kept 7 bases outside the gene matches. The CDR3 contains 15 residues. Germline lookup yields CDR1 LGHDT and CDR2 YNNKEL (reference sequence). The CDR3 coding sequence is TGTGCCAGCAGTCCCTATAGCGGGGGTTCCTACGAGCAGTACTTC. Translated, it gives CASSPYSGGSYEQYF.

J is TRBJ2-7 and V is TRBV7-9; perhaps TRBD1 as D (5 bases). V gave up 2 bases and J gave up 1 base, with 15 bases separating them. Germline CDR1 SEHNR, CDR2 FQNEAQ (reference sequence). This CDR3 region has 16 residues. The CDR3 loop reads CASSLFKGSRSYEQYF. CDR3 DNA sequence: TGTGCCAGCAGCTTATTTAAGGGGTCGAGGTCCTACGAGCAGTACTTC.

The sample holds one count of this clone. V is TRBV18 and J is TRBJ2-7, with a tentative D call TRBD1 (6 bases). This CDR3 has 15 residues. The germline V gene encodes CDR1 KGHSH and CDR2 LQKENI. Trimming left V 3 bases short and J 3 bases short, with 15 bases between. This CDR3 reads CASSPKAGDLYEQYF. CDR3 bases: TGTGCCAGCTCACCCAAGGCAGGGGATCTCTACGAGCAGTACTTC.

Note on this clone: This sample includes further DNA sequences coding for the same CDR3. V gene TRBV30 combines with J gene TRBJ2-7; 9 nucleotides match TRBD1. There are 13 residues in the CDR3. After removal of 2 bases from V and 3 bases from J, the junction contained 2 bases not matched to a gene. Per the germline V gene, CDR1 is GTSNPN and CDR2 is SVGIG (reference sequence). The CDR3 here is CAWSPGQGYEQYF. In DNA, the CDR3 is TGTGCCTGGAGTCCGGGACAGGGCTACGAGCAGTACTTC.

CDR3 sequence: CASSKDSTNEKLFF. The CDR3 coding sequence is TGTGCCAGCAGTAAGGACAGCACTAATGAAAAACTGTTTTTT. The chain employs TRBV2 and TRBJ1-4; tentative D call: TRBD1 (6 bases). The CDR3 is 14 residues long. Germline V gene data show CDR1 as SNHLY and CDR2 as FYNNEI. V was trimmed by 5 bases and J by 2 bases, leaving 9 bases between them. The full variable domain, in which reference TRBV2 and TRBJ1-4 provide the parts outside the CDR3, is EPEVTQTPSHQVTQMGQEVILRCVPISNHLYFYWYRQILGQKVEFLVSFYNNEISEKSEIFDDQFSVERPDGSNFTLKIRSTKLEDSAMYFCASSKDSTNEKLFFGSGTQLSVL.

This chain connects TRBV7-9 to TRBJ1-3, with 7 bases identical to TRBD1. With 6 bases clipped from V and 8 bases from J, the junction kept 10 bases outside the gene matches. CDR3 size: 14 residues. Germline CDR1 is SEHNR and CDR2 is FQNEAQ (reference sequence). The CDR3 DNA sequence: TGTGCCAGCAGGCGGGACAGCGGGAGGGACACCATATATTTT. Translation gives CASRRDSGRDTIYF.

The V call is TRBV6-5, the J call TRBJ1-6; possibly TRBD1 for D (5 bases). V was shortened by 0 bases and J by 10 bases, with 13 bases between the two germline ends. The CDR3 extends over 15 amino acids. The germline gives CDR1 MNHEY, CDR2 SVGAGI. The CDR3, as DNA: TGTGCCAGCAGTTACTCAGGAGGGGTAGGCTCACCCCTCCACTTT. As protein: CASSYSGGVGSPLHF.

The genes are TRBV4-3 and TRBJ2-1; D is unclear. Trimming shortened V by 0 bases and J by 1 base, and 13 bases separated the two germline ends. The CDR3 contains 17 residues. Germline V lookup: CDR1 LGHNA, CDR2 YSLEER. The CDR3 DNA reads as TGCGCCAGCAGCCAAGATCGGAGCCAAGCTTCCTACAATGAGCAGTTCTTC. Translating it yields CASSQDRSQASYNEQFF.

The V and J genes are TRBV7-3 and TRBJ2-7; 7 bases align to TRBD1. The CDR3 is 18 residues long. Looked up from germline, CDR1 is SGHTA and CDR2 is FQGTGA. J was trimmed by 0 bases and V by 5 bases; bases with no gene match: 16. The CDR3 sequence is CASSEKTMGTVLSYEQYF. In DNA form, the CDR3 reads TGTGCCAGCAGCGAGAAAACTATGGGGACAGTCCTCTCCTACGAGCAGTACTTC.

The DNA for the CDR3 is TGTGCCAGCAGTGAATCCTCGGGAGGGAGGACCGGGGAGCTGTTTTTT. Protein sequence: CASSESSGGRTGELFF. The rearrangement links TRBV25-1 to TRBJ2-2, with 8 bases fitting TRBD2. Trimming cost V 1 base and J 5 bases; bases outside gene matches: 6. CDR3 length: 16 residues. CDR1 and CDR2 from the germline V gene are MGHDK and SYGVNS. The complete variable domain, with remaining parts taken from reference TRBV25-1 and TRBJ2-2, reads EADIYQTPRYLVIGTGKKITLECSQTMGHDKMYWYQQDPGMELHLIHYSYGVNSTEKGDLSSESTVSRIRTEHFPLTLESARPSHTSQYLCASSESSGGRTGELFFGEGSRLTVL.

CDR3 residues: CASSFLDTQYF. The CDR3 region has the DNA TGCGCCAGCAGCTTTCTAGATACGCAGTATTTT. The chain links TRBV5-1 to TRBJ2-3; no clear D gene. Germline V gene lookup returns CDR1 SGHRS and CDR2 YFSETQ. CDR3 length: 11 amino acids. Trimming removed 2 bases at V and 5 bases at J, with 3 bases between.

This clone was counted once. The chain carries TRBV27 and TRBJ2-2; 8 bases agree with TRBD1. The CDR3 covers 17 residues. CDR1 and CDR2 from the germline V gene are MNHEY and SMNVEV (reference sequence). The V segment lost 5 bases and the J segment 6 bases; nucleotides outside the gene matches: 14. CDR3 residues: CASSVGRGTGLAGELFF. The CDR3 DNA is TGTGCCAGCAGTGTCGGCCGGGGGACAGGTCTAGCCGGGGAGCTGTTTTTT.

CDR3 sequence reads: CASSIQGLGEQFF. In nucleotides, the CDR3 is TGTGCCAGCAGCATACAGGGGTTGGGAGAGCAGTTCTTC. The V and J genes are TRBV11-3 and TRBJ2-1; the match to TRBD1 covers 7 bases. The CDR3 is 13 amino acids. With 5 bases clipped from V and 10 bases from J, the junction kept 8 bases outside the gene matches. CDR1 and CDR2 (germline): SGHNT, YENEEA.

V is TRBV11-2 and J is TRBJ2-1; 9 bases match TRBD2. The CDR3 covers 16 residues. J was trimmed by 7 bases and V by 1 base; bases with no gene match: 8. Looked up from germline, CDR1 is SGHAT and CDR2 is FQNNGV. In DNA, the CDR3 is TGTGCCAGCAGCTTAGTCGGCGGGGGGGTAAAGAATGAGCAGTTCTTC. Protein product: CASSLVGGGVKNEQFF.

The gene calls are TRBV6-4 and TRBJ1-1, with D possibly being TRBD1 (5 bases). The CDR3 is 17 amino acids. In germline, CDR1 is MRHNA, CDR2 SNTAGT. Trimming took 2 bases from V and 2 from J, leaving 18 bases between them. CDR3 DNA sequence: TGTGCCAGCAGTGACATCAGACAGAAGCCCCCCAACACTGAAGCTTTCTTT. Amino acids: CASSDIRQKPPNTEAFF.

The chain combines TRBV18 with TRBJ1-1; D remains ambiguous. Trimming took off 3 bases at V and 2 bases at J, with 7 bases between the two ends. The CDR3 has 13 residues. The germline gives CDR1 KGHSH, CDR2 LQKENI. CDR3 bases: TGTGCCAGCTCACCCAGTCCCAACACTGAAGCTTTCTTT. It yields the protein CASSPSPNTEAFF.

This chain connects TRBV19 to TRBJ1-6; 8 bases map to TRBD1. The junction had 10 bases not matched to a gene; V was cut back by 4 bases and J by 14 bases. Germline V gene data show CDR1 as LNHDA and CDR2 as SQIVND (reference sequence). This CDR3 region has 14 residues. The CDR3, as DNA: TGTGCCAGTAGTACCTCAGGACAGGGAGGCACCCTCCACTTT. It yields the protein CASSTSGQGGTLHF.

This clone was seen a single time. J is TRBJ2-7 and V is TRBV20-1; 10 nucleotides agree with TRBD1. V was clipped by 3 bases and J by 2 bases; unmatched bases: 4. The CDR3 is 14 residues long. Germline lookup yields CDR1 DFQATT and CDR2 SNEGSKA (reference sequence). The DNA of the CDR3 is TGCAGTGCTAGTGAGACAGGGGGCGCCTACGAGCAGTACTTC. This translates into CSASETGGAYEQYF.

J is TRBJ1-2 and V is TRBV5-4; a possible D gene is TRBD1 (6 bases). This CDR3 comprises 15 residues. Germline loops: CDR1 SGHNT, CDR2 YYREEE (reference sequence). Trimming left V 4 bases short and J 6 bases short, with 19 bases between. In DNA form, the CDR3 reads TGTGCCAGCAGCGACCGCCGGCAGGGGCCCAATGGCTACACCTTC. Amino acid sequence: CASSDRRQGPNGYTF. Complete variable domain (other parts from reference TRBV5-4 and TRBJ1-2): ETGVTQSPTHLIKTRGQQVTLRCSSQSGHNTVSWYQQALGQGPQFIFQYYREEENGRGNFPPRFSGLQFPNYSSELNVNALELDDSALYLCASSDRRQGPNGYTFGSGTRLTVV.

In its sample, this clone was seen a few times. V is TRBV19 and J is TRBJ1-1; perhaps TRBD1 as D (6 bases). The germline gives CDR1 LNHDA, CDR2 SQIVND (reference sequence). The CDR3 loop spans 14 amino acids. Trimming took 5 bases from V and 0 from J, leaving 10 bases between them. CDR3 in DNA: TGTGCCAGTAGTTCCCGGACAGTGAACACTGAAGCTTTCTTT. It encodes CASSSRTVNTEAFF. Together with reference TRBV19 and TRBJ1-1, the CDR3 gives the full variable domain: DGGITQSPKYLFRKEGQNVTLSCEQNLNHDAMYWYRQDPGQGLRLIYYSQIVNDFQKGDIAEGYSVSREKKESFPLTVTSAQKNPTAFYLCASSSRTVNTEAFFGQGTRLTVV.

The chain joins TRBV3-1 (or the pseudogene TRBV3-2) to TRBJ2-3, with 9 positions matching TRBD2. The V gene end was trimmed by 0 bases and the J gene end by 8 bases; junction bases not matched to a gene: 9. The CDR3 sequence is 16 residues long. Germline values: CDR1 LGHDT, CDR2 YNNKEL (reference sequence). In DNA form, the CDR3 reads TGTGCCAGCAGCCAAGACGGGCGGGGGGGCCTAGGTACGCAGTATTTT. Translating gives CASSQDGRGGLGTQYF.

V gene TRBV5-8 combines with J gene TRBJ2-3, with 10 positions matching TRBD1. Germline assignment: CDR1 SGHTS and CDR2 YDEGEE. V shed 4 bases and J 3 bases; nucleotides not matched to a gene: 8. CDR3 length equals 16 residues. The CDR3 bases are TGTGCCAGCAGCCGCGGATTGGACAGGGGGACAGATACGCAGTATTTT. It translates to CASSRGLDRGTDTQYF.

The V gene is TRBV10-3, the J gene TRBJ2-7, with TRBD1 identical over 12 bases. The CDR3 loop spans 13 amino acids. The germline gives CDR1 ENHRY, CDR2 SYGVKD. Trimming cost V 6 bases and J 5 bases; bases outside gene matches: 2. The CDR3 bases are TGTGCCATCAGGGGGACAGGGGGCGACGAGCAGTACTTC. It specifies CAIRGTGGDEQYF.

V usage is TRBV6-2 or TRBV6-3 and J usage is TRBJ2-7, with 8 bases aligning to TRBD2. Germline CDR1 is MNHEY and CDR2 is SVGEGT. V lost 2 bases and J lost 5; bases outside the gene matches: 11. This CDR3 spans 16 amino acids. The CDR3 protein is CASSYPAGGRRNEQYF. CDR3 nucleotide sequence: TGTGCCAGCAGTTACCCTGCGGGGGGCCGCCGGAACGAGCAGTACTTC.

V gene TRBV10-3 combines with J gene TRBJ2-1; 10 nucleotides match TRBD2. This CDR3 has 13 residues. The V segment lost 8 bases and the J segment 9 bases; nucleotides outside the gene matches: 7. Germline lookup yields CDR1 ENHRY and CDR2 SYGVKD. CDR3 sequence: CAIGVAGGGEQFF. The CDR3 DNA sequence: TGTGCCATCGGAGTAGCGGGGGGTGGTGAGCAGTTCTTC.